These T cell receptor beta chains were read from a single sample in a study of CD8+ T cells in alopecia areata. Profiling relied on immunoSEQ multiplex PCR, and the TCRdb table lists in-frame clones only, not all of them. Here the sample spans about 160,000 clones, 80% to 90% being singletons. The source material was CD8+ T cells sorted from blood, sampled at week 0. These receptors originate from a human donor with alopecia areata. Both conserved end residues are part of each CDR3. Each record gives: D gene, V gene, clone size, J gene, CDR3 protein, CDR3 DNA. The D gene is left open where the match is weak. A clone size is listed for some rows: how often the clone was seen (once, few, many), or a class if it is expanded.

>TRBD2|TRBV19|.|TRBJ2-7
CASSLALAGASYEQYF
TGTGCCAGTAGTTTGGCCCTAGCGGGGGCGTCCTACGAGCAGTACTTC
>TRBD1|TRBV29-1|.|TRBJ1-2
CSVQDRAGYTF
TGCAGCGTGCAGGACAGGGCCGGCTACACCTTC
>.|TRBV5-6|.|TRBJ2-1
CASTDRLTDEQFF
TGTGCCAGCACCGATCGCCTTACCGATGAGCAGTTCTTC
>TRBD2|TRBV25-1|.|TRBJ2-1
CASKGAGTNEQFF
TGTGCCAGCAAGGGAGCGGGGACGAATGAGCAGTTCTTC
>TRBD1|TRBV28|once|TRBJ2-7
CASSGDRGAEQYF
TGTGCCAGCAGCGGGGACAGGGGAGCCGAGCAGTACTTC
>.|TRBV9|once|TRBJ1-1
CASSSRLGAFF
TGTGCCAGCAGCTCGCGCCTAGGAGCTTTCTTT
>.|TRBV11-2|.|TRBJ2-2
CASSRFTGELFF
TGTGCCAGCAGCCGATTCACCGGGGAGCTGTTTTTT
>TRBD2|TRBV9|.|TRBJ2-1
CASSVAGGGYNEQFF
TGTGCCAGCAGCGTAGCTGGCGGGGGCTACAATGAGCAGTTCTTC
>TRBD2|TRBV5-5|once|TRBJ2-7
CASSLGMSGADEQYF
TGTGCCAGCAGCTTGGGGATGAGCGGGGCGGACGAGCAGTACTTC
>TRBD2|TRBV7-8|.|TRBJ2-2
CASTTYGTKNTGELFF
TGTGCCAGCACCACGTACGGGACTAAGAACACCGGGGAGCTGTTTTTT
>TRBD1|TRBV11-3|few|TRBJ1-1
CASSLSNRGTEAFF
TGTGCCAGCAGCTTATCTAACAGGGGGACTGAAGCTTTCTTT
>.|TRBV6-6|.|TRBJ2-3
CASSFRAVDTQYF
TGTGCCAGCAGTTTCAGGGCCGTAGATACGCAGTATTTT
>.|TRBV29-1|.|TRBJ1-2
CSVEDSHGYTF
TGCAGCGTTGAGGACAGCCATGGCTACACCTTC
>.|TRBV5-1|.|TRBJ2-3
CASSLTPPLGTDTQYF
TGCGCCAGCAGCTTGACCCCTCCTTTGGGCACAGATACGCAGTATTTT
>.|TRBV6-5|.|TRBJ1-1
CASSLGNGEAFF
TGTGCCAGCAGTCTTGGGAATGGTGAAGCTTTCTTT
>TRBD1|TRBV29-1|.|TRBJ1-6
CSVERTGNSPLHF
TGCAGCGTTGAACGGACAGGAAATTCACCCCTCCACTTT
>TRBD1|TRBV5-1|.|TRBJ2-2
CASSGGQGPNTGELFF
TGCGCCAGCAGCGGCGGACAGGGGCCAAACACCGGGGAGCTGTTTTTT
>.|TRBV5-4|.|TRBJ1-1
CASSEGRAEAFF
TGTGCCAGCAGCGAGGGGAGGGCTGAAGCTTTCTTT
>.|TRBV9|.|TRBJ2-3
CASSVGNPDHTDTQYF
TGTGCCAGCAGCGTGGGGAACCCCGACCACACAGATACGCAGTATTTT
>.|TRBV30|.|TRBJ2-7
CAWSTVGAVVNNEQYF
TGTGCCTGGAGTACGGTCGGCGCAGTGGTAAACAACGAGCAGTACTTC
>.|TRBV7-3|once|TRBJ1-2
CASSLTGPTSNYGYTF
TGTGCCAGCAGCTTAACTGGCCCGACTTCTAACTATGGCTACACCTTC
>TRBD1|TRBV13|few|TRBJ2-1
CASSSRTGSYEQFF
TGTGCCAGCAGCTCCAGGACAGGGTCATATGAGCAGTTCTTC
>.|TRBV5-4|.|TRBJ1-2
CASSAQRGYTF
TGTGCCAGCAGCGCGCAGCGGGGCTACACCTTC
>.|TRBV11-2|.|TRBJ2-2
CASPPPGQTGELFF
TGTGCCAGCCCCCCCCCGGGGCAAACCGGGGAGCTGTTTTTT
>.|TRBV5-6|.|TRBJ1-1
CASSSGWGLNTEAFF
TGTGCCAGCAGCTCCGGATGGGGTTTGAACACTGAAGCTTTCTTT
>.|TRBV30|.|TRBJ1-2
CAWSVHNSDGYTF
TGTGCCTGGAGCGTCCACAACTCCGATGGCTACACCTTC
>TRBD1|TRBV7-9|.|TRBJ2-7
CASSSPGQGAGYEQYF
TGTGCCAGCAGCTCGCCCGGACAGGGGGCCGGCTACGAGCAGTACTTC
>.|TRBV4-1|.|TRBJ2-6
CASSQDLGGANVLTF
TGCGCCAGCAGCCAAGATCTGGGTGGGGCCAACGTCCTGACTTTC
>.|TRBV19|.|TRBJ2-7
CASSASGSYEQYF
TGTGCCAGCAGCGCGTCTGGCTCCTACGAGCAGTACTTC
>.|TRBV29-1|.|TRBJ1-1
CSVDRGNTEAFF
TGCAGCGTTGATAGGGGGAACACTGAAGCTTTCTTT
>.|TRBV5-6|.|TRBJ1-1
CASSRETGYVEAFF
TGTGCCAGCAGCCGAGAGACCGGGTACGTTGAAGCTTTCTTT
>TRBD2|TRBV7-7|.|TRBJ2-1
CASSLSVKRGGYYNEQFF
TGTGCCAGCAGCTTATCCGTTAAGCGGGGGGGTTACTACAATGAGCAGTTCTTC
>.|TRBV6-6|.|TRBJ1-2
CASSYFFTGLGNGYTF
TGTGCCAGCAGTTACTTCTTTACAGGGTTGGGCAATGGCTACACCTTC